This paragraph reports one TCR beta chain. Its antigen is currently unknown. The CDR3 has 13 amino acids. V was clipped by 5 bases and J by 4 bases; unmatched bases: 4. Germline CDR1 and CDR2: LNHDA and SQIVND (reference sequence). Assay used: immunoSEQ multiplex PCR; TCRdb lists only in-frame clones, some missing. The sample gives more than 110,000 clones, around 85% of which show up once; 2.9% is in the top ten. This record comes from a study of cytomegalovirus exposure and HLA in healthy donors. Study results and limitations: There were a few CMV-associated chains whose specificity for CMV antigens was confirmed in vitro. A list of 164 TCR beta chains associated with cytomegalovirus was given.

The chain uses TRBV19 and TRBJ2-5; 7 bases line up with TRBD1. Sequencing used PBMCs. The TCR originated in a man aged 18 to 29 in good health and CMV-seronegative. The CDR3 DNA sequence: TGTGCCAGTAGTGGGGCAGGGGGAGAGACCCAGTACTTC. Amino acid sequence: CASSGAGGETQYF. Full variable domain (outside the CDR3, taken from reference TRBV19 and TRBJ2-5): DGGITQSPKYLFRKEGQNVTLSCEQNLNHDAMYWYRQDPGQGLRLIYYSQIVNDFQKGDIAEGYSVSREKKESFPLTVTSAQKNPTAFYLCASSGAGGETQYFGPGTRLLVL.